The 2 T cell receptor beta chains presented below share a single source sample, sequenced in a study of blood T cell repertoires in COVID-19. Here immunoSEQ multiplex PCR was the method, and the copy in TCRdb shows in-frame clones only, minus some. This table has about 60,000 clones, around 90% appearing once. Sequencing was done on a sample of peripheral blood. Receptor source: a human donor with active COVID-19. The donor label of this sample is uncertain.

J is TRBJ2-3 and V is TRBV10-3; 10 bases are shared with TRBD2. The junction had 8 bases not matched to a gene; V was cut back by 10 bases and J by 4 bases. From germline, CDR1 is ENHRY and CDR2 SYGVKD. The CDR3 sequence is 14 residues long. The CDR3 DNA reads TGTGCCACCGGATCTAGCGGGAGCGCAGATACGCAGTATTTT. Residues: CATGSSGSADTQYF.

In this sample, this clone turned up once. The rearrangement links TRBV7-3 to TRBJ1-6; a weak D match, TRBD1 (6 bases). Germline values: CDR1 SGHTA, CDR2 FQGTGA. The V and J ends lost 4 bases and 8 bases respectively, with 15 bases between them. CDR3 length: 15 amino acids. The DNA of the CDR3 is TGTGCCAGCAGCTCGCACAGGGCCACGGATTCACCCCTCCACTTT. Its protein is CASSSHRATDSPLHF.